This T cell receptor (beta chain) originates from a study of blood T cell repertoires in COVID-19. Study-wide background: Samples came from the United States, Italy and Spain, spanning acute and convalescent COVID-19. PBMCs, B-cell-depleted T cells, or T cells provided the cDNA or gDNA that made up the material.

In germline, CDR1 is SGHRS, CDR2 YFSETQ. Trimming cost V 4 bases and J 6 bases; bases outside gene matches: 12. This CDR3 has 16 residues. In the authors' workflow: How many nucleated cells were present was estimated from reference gene primer amplification. Generated by immunoSEQ multiplex PCR, the TCRdb table keeps only in-frame clones and is missing some. Clone size and V and J calls were adopted from that table, with D and trimming inferred from the DNA. The data hold approximately 220,000 clones, with 80% to 90% observed a single time. The specimen was peripheral blood. V is TRBV5-1 and J is TRBJ2-5; the match to TRBD1 covers 10 bases. This TCR derives from a woman older than 75 with acute or convalescent COVID-19. The CDR3 loop is CASSPIPTGGTQTQYF. In DNA, the CDR3 is TGCGCCAGCAGCCCGATCCCGACAGGGGGCACGCAGACCCAGTACTTC.